This paragraph covers one TCR beta chain sequence. No cognate antigen has been identified for it. Nothing much larger sits one base from this clone, and base qualities are not available. This entry belongs to a study of control samples from healthy donors and cancer patients (dated by TCRdb to 2020 to 2022). Library creation used the immunoSEQ multiplex PCR assay. TCRdb retrieved this table from immuneACCESS and kept in-frame rearrangements only. Not all clones are present; in checked studies, unresolved V genes account for under half, and no reason is known for the remainder. The sample table records about 21,000 clones; 84% of these occur just once. The top ten hold less than 30% of the sample. The sequence was obtained from a man between 60 and 70 years old with colorectal cancer. Sequencing used PBMCs.

The CDR3 amino acid sequence is: CASSYPSGGGYEQYF. The sequence in DNA is TGTGCCAGCAGTTACCCTAGCGGGGGAGGCTACGAGCAGTACTTC. The sequence links TRBV6-6 to TRBJ2-7, and TRBD2 aligns with 10 junction nucleotides. The germline V gene encodes CDR1 MNHNY and CDR2 SVGAGI (reference sequence). The CDR3 runs 15 amino acids, cysteine and phenylalanine included. The read is trimmed to its CDR3 DNA, 45 bases read in frame from base 1. The germline V end is reduced by 2 bases and the J end by 3 bases; junction bases left unmatched: 4.